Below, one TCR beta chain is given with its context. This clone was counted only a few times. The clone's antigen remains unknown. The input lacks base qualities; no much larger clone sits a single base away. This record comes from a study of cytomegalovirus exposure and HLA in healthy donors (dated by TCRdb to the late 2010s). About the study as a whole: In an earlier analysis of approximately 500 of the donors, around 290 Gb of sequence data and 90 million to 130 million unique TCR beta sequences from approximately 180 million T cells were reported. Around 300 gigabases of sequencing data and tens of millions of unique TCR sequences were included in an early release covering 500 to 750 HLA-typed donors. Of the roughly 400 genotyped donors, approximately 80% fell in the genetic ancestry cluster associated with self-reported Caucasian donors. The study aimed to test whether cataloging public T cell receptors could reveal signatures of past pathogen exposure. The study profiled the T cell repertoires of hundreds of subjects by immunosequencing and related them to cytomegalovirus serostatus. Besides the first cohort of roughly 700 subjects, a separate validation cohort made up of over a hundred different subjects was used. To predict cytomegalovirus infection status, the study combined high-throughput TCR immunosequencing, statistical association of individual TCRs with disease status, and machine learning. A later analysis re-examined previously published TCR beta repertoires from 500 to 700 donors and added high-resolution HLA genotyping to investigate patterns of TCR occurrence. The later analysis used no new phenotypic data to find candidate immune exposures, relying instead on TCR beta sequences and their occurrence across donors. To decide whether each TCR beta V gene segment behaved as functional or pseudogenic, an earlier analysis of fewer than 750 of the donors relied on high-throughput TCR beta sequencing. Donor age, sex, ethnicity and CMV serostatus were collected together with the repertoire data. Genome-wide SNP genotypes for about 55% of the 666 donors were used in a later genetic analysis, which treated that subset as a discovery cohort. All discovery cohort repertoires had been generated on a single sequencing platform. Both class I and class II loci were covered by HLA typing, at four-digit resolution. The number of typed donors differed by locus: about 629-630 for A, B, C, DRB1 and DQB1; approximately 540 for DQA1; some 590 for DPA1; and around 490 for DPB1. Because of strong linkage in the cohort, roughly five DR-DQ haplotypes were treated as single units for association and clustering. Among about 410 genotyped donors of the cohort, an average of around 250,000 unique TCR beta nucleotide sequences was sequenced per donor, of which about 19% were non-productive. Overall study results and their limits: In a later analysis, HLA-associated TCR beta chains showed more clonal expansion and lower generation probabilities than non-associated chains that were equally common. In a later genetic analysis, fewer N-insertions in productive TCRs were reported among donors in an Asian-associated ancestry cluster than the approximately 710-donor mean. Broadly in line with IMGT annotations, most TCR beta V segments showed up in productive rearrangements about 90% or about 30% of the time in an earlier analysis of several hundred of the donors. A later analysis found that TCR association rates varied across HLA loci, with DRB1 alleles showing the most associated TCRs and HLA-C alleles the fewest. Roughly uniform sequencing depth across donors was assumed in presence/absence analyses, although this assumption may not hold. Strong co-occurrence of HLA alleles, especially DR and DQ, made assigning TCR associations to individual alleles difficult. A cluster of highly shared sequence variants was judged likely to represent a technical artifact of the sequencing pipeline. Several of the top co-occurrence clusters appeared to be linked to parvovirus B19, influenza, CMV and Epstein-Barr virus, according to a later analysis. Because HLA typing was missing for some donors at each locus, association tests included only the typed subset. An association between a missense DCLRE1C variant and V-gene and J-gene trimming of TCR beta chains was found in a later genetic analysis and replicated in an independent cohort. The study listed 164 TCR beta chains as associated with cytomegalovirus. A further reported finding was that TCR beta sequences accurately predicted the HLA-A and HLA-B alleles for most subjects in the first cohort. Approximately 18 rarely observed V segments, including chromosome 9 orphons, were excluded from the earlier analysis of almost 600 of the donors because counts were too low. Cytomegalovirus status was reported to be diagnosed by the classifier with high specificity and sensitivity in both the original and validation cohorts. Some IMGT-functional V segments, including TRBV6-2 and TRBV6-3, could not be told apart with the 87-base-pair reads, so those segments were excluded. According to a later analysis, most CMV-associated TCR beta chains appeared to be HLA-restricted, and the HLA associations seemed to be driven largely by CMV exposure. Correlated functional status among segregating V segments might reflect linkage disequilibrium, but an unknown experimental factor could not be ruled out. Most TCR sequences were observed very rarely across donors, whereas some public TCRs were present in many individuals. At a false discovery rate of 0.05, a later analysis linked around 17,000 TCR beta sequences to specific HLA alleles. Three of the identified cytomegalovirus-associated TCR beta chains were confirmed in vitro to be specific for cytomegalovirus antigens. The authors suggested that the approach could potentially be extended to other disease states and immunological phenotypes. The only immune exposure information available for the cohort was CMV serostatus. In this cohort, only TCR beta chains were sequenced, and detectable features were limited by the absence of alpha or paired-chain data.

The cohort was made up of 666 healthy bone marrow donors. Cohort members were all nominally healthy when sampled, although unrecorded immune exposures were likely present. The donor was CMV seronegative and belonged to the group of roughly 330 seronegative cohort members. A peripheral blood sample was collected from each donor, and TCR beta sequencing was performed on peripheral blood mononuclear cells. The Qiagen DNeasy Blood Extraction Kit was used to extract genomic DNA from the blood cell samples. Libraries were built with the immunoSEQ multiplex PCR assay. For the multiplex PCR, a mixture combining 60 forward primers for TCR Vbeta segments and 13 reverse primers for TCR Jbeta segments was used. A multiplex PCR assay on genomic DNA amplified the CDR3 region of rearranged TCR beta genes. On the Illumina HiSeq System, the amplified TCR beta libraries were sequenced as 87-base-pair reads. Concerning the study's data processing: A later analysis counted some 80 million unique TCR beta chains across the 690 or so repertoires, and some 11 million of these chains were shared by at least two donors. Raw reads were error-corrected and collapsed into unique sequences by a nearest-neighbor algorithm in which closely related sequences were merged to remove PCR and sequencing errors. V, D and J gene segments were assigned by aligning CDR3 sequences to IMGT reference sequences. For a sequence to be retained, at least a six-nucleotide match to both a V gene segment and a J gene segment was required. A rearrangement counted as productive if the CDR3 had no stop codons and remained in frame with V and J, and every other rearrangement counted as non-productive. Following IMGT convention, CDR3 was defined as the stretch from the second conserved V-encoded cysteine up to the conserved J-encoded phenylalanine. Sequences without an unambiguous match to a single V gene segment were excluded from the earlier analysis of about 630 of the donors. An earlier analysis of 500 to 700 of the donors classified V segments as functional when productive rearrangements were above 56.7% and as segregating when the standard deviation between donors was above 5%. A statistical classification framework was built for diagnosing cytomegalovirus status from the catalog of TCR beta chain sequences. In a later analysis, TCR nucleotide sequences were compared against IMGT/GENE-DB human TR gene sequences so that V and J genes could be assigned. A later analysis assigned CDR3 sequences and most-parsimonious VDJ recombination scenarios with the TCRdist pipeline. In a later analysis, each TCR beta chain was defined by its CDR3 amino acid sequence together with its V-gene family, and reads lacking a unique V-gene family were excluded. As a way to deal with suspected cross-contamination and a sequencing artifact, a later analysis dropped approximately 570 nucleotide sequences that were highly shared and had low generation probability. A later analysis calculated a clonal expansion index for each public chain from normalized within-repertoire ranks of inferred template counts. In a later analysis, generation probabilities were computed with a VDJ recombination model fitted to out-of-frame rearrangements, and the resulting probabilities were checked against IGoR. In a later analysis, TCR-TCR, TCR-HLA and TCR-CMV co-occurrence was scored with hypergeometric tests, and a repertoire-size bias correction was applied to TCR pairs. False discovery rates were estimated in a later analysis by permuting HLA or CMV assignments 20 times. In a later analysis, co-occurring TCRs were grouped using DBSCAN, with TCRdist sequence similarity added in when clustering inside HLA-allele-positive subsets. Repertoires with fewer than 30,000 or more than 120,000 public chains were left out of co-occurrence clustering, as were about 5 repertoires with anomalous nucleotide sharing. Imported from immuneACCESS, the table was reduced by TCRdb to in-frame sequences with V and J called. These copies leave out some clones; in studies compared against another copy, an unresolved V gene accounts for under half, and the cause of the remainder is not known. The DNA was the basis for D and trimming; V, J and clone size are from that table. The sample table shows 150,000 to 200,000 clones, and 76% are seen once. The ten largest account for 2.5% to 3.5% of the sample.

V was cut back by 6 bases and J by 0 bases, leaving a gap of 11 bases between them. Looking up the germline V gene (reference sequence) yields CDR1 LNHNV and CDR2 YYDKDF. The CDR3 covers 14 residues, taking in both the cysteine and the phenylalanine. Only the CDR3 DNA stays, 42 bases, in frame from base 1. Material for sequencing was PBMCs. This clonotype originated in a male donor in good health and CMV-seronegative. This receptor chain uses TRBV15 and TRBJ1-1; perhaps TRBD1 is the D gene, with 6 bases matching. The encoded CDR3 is CATRWGHLNTEAFF. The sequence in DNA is TGTGCCACCAGATGGGGACACCTGAACACTGAAGCTTTCTTT.